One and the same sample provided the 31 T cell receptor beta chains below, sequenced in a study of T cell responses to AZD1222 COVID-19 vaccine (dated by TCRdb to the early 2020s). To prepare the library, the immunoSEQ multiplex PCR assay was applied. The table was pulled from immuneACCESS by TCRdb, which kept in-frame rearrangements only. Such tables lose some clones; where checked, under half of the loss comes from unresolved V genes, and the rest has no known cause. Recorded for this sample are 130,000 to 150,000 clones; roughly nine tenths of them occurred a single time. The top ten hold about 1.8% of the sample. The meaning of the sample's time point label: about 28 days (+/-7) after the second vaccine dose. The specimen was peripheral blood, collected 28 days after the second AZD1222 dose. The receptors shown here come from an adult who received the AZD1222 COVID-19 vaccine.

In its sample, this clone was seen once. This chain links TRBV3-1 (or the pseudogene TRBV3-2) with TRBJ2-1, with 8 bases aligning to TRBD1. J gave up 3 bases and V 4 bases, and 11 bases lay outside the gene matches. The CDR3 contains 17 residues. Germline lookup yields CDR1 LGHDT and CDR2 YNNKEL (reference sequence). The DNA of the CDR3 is TGTGCCAGCAGCCCCGAAACAGGACAGGGAAACTACAATGAGCAGTTCTTC. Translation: CASSPETGQGNYNEQFF.

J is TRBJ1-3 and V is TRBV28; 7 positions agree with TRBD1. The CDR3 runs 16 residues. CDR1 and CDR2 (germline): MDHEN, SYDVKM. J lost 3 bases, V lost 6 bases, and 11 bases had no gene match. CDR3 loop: CASRSGGEEDGNTIYF. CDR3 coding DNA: TGTGCCAGCAGGTCAGGGGGGGAAGAGGATGGAAACACCATATATTTT.

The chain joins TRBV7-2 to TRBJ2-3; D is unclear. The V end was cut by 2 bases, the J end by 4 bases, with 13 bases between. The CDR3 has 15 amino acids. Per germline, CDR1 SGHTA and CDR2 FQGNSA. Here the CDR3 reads CASSLSGMSPDTQYF. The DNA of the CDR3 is TGTGCCAGCAGCTTAAGTGGGATGAGCCCAGATACGCAGTATTTT.

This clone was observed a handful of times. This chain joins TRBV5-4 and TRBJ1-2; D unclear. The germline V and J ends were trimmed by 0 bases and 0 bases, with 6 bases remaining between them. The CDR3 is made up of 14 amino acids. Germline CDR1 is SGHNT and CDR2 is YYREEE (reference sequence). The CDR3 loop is CASSLAGTNYGYTF. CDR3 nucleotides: TGTGCCAGCAGCTTGGCCGGCACTAACTATGGCTACACCTTC.

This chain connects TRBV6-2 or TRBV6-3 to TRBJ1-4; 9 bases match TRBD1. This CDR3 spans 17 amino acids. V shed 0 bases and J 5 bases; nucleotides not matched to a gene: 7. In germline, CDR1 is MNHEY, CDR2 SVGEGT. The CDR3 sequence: CASSYSRYGQGNEKLFF. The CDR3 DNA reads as TGTGCCAGCAGTTACTCCCGTTACGGACAGGGGAATGAAAAACTGTTTTTT.

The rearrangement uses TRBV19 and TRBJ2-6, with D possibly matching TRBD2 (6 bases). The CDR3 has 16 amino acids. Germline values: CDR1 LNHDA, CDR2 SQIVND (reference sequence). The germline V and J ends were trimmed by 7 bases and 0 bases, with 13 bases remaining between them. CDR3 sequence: CASTGAGSSGANVLTF. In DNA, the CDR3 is TGTGCCAGTACCGGGGCGGGAAGCTCTGGGGCCAACGTCCTGACTTTC. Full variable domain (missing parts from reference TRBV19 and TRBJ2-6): DGGITQSPKYLFRKEGQNVTLSCEQNLNHDAMYWYRQDPGQGLRLIYYSQIVNDFQKGDIAEGYSVSREKKESFPLTVTSAQKNPTAFYLCASTGAGSSGANVLTFGAGSRLTVL.

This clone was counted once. The DNA for the CDR3 is TGTGCCACCAGTGATTCGGGACTAGCGGGAGAGCTGGCGGATACGCAGTATTTT. Translating it yields CATSDSGLAGELADTQYF. The gene calls are TRBV24-1 and TRBJ2-3; 14 bases line up with TRBD2. V shed 2 bases, J shed 6 bases, and the junction held 9 bases outside the gene matches. There are 18 residues in the CDR3. Germline-derived CDR1 and CDR2 are KGHDR and SFDVKD.

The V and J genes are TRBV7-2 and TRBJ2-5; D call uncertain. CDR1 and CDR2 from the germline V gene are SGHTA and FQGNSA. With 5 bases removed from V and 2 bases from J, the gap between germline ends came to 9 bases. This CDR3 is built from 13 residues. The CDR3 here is CASSPTNQETQYF. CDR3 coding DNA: TGTGCCAGCAGCCCTACTAATCAAGAGACCCAGTACTTC.

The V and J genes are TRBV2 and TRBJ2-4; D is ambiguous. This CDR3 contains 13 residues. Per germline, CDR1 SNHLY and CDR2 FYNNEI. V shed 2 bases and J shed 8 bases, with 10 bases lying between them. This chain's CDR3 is CASSERQLDIQYF. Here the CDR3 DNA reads TGTGCCAGCAGTGAACGCCAGTTGGACATTCAGTACTTC. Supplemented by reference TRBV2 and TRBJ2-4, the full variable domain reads EPEVTQTPSHQVTQMGQEVILRCVPISNHLYFYWYRQILGQKVEFLVSFYNNEISEKSEIFDDQFSVERPDGSNFTLKIRSTKLEDSAMYFCASSERQLDIQYFGAGTRLSVL.

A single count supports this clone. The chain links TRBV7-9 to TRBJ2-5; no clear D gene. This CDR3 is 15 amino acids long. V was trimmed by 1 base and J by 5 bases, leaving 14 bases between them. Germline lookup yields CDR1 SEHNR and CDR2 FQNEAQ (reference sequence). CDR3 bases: TGTGCCAGCAGCTTAGTCCGAATCGGCGTCGAGACCCAGTACTTC. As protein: CASSLVRIGVETQYF. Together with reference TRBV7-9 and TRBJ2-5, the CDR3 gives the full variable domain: DTGVSQNPRHKITKRGQNVTFRCDPISEHNRLYWYRQTLGQGPEFLTYFQNEAQLEKSRLLSDRFSAERPKGSFSTLEIQRTEQGDSAMYLCASSLVRIGVETQYFGPGTRLLVL.

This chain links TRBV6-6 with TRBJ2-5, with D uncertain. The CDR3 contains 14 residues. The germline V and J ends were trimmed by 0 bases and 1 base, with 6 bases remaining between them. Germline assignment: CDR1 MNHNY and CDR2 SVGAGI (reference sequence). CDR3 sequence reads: CASSYSPVQETQYF. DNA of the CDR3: TGTGCCAGCAGTTACTCGCCAGTCCAAGAGACCCAGTACTTC.

The DNA of the CDR3 is TGTGCCAGCAGTTTAGCACTAGCGGGAGAGGATGAGCAGTTCTTC. Protein product: CASSLALAGEDEQFF. The chain uses TRBV28 and TRBJ2-1; 11 positions agree with TRBD2. Germline-derived CDR1 and CDR2 are MDHEN and SYDVKM. V lost 2 bases, J lost 8 bases, and 5 bases stayed unmatched. The CDR3 is 15 residues long.

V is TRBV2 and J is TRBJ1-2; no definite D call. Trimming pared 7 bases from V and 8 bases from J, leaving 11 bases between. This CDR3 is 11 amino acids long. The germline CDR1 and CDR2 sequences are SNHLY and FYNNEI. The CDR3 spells CASTFMDGYTF. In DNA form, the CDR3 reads TGTGCCAGCACTTTCATGGACGGCTACACCTTC.

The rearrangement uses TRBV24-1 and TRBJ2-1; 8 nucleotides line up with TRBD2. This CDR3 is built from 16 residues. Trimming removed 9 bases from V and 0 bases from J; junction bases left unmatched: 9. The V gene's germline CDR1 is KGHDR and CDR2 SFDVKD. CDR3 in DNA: TGTGCCACCGGGCCAACGGCGGGGGGCTCCTACAATGAGCAGTTCTTC. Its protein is CATGPTAGGSYNEQFF.

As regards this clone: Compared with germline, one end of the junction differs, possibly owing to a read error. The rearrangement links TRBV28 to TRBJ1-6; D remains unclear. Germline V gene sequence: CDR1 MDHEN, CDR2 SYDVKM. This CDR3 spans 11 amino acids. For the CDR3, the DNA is TGTGCCAGCAGTCTAAGGGAACGGGTCTTCTTT. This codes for CASSLRERVFF.

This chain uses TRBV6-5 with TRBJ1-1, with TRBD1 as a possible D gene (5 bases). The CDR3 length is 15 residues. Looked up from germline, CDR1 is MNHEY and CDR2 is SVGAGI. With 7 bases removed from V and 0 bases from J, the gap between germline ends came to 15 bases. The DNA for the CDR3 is TGTGCCAGCACCCCCTGGGGCCTGATGAACACTGAAGCTTTCTTT. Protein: CASTPWGLMNTEAFF.

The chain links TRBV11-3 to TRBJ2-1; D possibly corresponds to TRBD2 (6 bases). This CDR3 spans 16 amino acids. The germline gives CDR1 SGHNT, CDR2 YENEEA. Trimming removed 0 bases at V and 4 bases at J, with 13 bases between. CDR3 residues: CASSLEVASAYNEQFF. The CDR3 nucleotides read TGTGCCAGCAGCTTAGAGGTTGCTAGCGCGTACAATGAGCAGTTCTTC.

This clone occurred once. The CDR3 spells CASGWASGSYNEQFF. CDR3 bases: TGTGCCAGCGGGTGGGCTAGCGGAAGCTACAATGAGCAGTTCTTC. The gene calls are TRBV5-4 and TRBJ2-1; 7 nucleotides line up with TRBD2. The CDR3 has 15 residues. The germline V gene has CDR1 SGHNT and CDR2 YYREEE (reference sequence). V dropped 7 bases and J dropped 3; count of bases not matched to a gene: 10.

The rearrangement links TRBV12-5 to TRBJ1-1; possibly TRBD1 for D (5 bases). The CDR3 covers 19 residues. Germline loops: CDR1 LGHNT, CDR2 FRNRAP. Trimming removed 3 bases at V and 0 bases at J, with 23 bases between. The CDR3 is CASGFRLEGESPMNTEAFF. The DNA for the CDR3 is TGTGCTAGTGGTTTCCGACTTGAAGGGGAATCGCCCATGAACACTGAAGCTTTCTTT.

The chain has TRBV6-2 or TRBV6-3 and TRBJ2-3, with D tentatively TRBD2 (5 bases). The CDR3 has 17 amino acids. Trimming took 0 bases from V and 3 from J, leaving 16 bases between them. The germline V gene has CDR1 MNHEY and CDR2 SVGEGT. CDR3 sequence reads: CASSYSLLETTTDTQYF. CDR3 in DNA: TGTGCCAGCAGTTACTCGCTACTAGAGACGACGACAGATACGCAGTATTTT.

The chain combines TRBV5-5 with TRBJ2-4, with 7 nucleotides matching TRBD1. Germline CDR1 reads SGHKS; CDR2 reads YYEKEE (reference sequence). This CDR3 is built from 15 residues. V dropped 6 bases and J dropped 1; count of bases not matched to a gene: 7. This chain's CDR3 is CASIPDRAAKNIQYF. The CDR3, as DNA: TGTGCCAGCATCCCAGACAGGGCCGCCAAAAACATTCAGTACTTC.

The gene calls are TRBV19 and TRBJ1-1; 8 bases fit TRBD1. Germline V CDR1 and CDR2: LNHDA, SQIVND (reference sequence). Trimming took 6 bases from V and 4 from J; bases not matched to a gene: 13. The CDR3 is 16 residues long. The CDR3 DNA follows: TGTGCCAGTAGACGAGGAACTTTCGACAGGGGCACTGAAGCTTTCTTT. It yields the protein CASRRGTFDRGTEAFF.

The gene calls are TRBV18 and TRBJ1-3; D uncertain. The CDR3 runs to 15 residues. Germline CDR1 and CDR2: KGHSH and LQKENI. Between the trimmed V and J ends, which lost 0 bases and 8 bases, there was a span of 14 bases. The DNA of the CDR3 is TGTGCCAGCTCACCACCATCAACACGGGCTGACACCATATATTTT. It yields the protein CASSPPSTRADTIYF.

The DNA of the CDR3 is TGCGCCAGCAGCTCTCCGGGACTAGCGGGAAATGAGCAGTTCTTC. It translates to CASSSPGLAGNEQFF. V is TRBV5-1 and J is TRBJ2-1; TRBD2 agrees at 13 bases. This CDR3 spans 15 amino acids. Trimming took 3 bases from V and 7 from J; bases not matched to a gene: 4. Germline assignment: CDR1 SGHRS and CDR2 YFSETQ.

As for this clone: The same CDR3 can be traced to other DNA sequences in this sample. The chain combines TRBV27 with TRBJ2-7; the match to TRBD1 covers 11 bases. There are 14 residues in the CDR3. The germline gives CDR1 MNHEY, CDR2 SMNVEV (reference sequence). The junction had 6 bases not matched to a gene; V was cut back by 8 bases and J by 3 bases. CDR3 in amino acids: CASSSGTGGYEQYF. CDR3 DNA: TGTGCCAGCTCCTCCGGGACAGGGGGCTACGAGCAGTACTTC.

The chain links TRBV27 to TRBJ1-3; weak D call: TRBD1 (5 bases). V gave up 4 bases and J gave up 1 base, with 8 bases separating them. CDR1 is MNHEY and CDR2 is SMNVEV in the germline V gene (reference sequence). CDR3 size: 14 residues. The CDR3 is CASSSQGSGNTIYF. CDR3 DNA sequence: TGTGCCAGCAGTTCTCAGGGATCTGGAAACACCATATATTTT.

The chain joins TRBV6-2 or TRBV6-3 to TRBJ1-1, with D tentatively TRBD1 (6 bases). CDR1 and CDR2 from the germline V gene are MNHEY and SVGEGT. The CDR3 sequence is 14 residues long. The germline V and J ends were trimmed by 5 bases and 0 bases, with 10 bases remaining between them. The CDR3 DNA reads TGTGCCAGCAGTCCGCAGGGGATGAACACTGAAGCTTTCTTT. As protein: CASSPQGMNTEAFF.

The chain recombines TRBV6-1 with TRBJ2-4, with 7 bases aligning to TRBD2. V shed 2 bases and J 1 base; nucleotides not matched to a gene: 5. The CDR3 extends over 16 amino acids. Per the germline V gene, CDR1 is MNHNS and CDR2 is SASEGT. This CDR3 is CASSELAEIAKNIQYF. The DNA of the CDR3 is TGTGCCAGCAGTGAACTAGCGGAGATCGCCAAAAACATTCAGTACTTC.

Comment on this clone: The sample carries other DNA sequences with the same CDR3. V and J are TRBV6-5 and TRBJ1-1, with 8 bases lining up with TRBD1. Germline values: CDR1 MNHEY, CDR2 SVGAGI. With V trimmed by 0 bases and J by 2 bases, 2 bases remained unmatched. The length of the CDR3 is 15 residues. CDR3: CASSYSGQGNTEAFF. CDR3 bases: TGTGCCAGCAGTTACTCTGGACAGGGCAACACTGAAGCTTTCTTT.

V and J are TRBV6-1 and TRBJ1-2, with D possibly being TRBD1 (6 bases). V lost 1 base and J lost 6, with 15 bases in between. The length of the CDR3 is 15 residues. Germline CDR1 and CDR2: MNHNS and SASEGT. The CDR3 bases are TGTGCCAGCAGTGAAGGTGGGGGGCCGGTGAATGGCTACACCTTC. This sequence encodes CASSEGGGPVNGYTF.

CDR3 in amino acids: CASRLQGMNTEAFF. CDR3 nucleotides: TGTGCCAGTAGACTCCAGGGTATGAACACTGAAGCTTTCTTT. V is TRBV19 and J is TRBJ1-1; TRBD1 might be the D (5 bases). Per the germline V gene, CDR1 is LNHDA and CDR2 is SQIVND (reference sequence). Trimming left V 6 bases short and J 0 bases short, with 11 bases between. CDR3 length equals 14 residues.